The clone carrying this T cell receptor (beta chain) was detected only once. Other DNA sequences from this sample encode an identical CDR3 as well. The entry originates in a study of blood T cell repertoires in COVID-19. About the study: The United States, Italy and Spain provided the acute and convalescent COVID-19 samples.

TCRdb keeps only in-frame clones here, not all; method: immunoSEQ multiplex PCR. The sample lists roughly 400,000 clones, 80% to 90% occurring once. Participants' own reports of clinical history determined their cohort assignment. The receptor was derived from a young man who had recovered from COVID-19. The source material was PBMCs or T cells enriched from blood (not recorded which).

CDR3 in DNA: TGTGCCAGCAGTTTACGCAGAAATCAGCCCCAGCATTTT. Amino acids: CASSLRRNQPQHF. The chain couples TRBV12-3 or TRBV12-4 to TRBJ1-5; D remains ambiguous. The CDR3 loop spans 13 amino acids. V shed 2 bases and J shed 4 bases, with 6 bases lying between them.